A single sample gave rise to the 17 T cell receptor beta chains below, sequenced in a study of cytomegalovirus exposure and HLA in healthy donors (dated by TCRdb to about 2017). The library came from the immunoSEQ multiplex PCR assay. A mixture of 60 forward primers for TCR Vbeta segments and 13 reverse primers for TCR Jbeta segments was used in the multiplex PCR. TCRdb limited this immuneACCESS table to in-frame rearrangements with V and J called. A share of clones is missing; checked studies link under half to unresolved V genes, and the rest is unexplained. The sample includes 100,000 to 150,000 clones, with about 75% observed a single time. Jointly, the top ten make up about 2.7% of the sample. The sample was PBMCs. The receptors originated from a woman between 40 and 50 years old in good health and CMV-seropositive.

The chain employs TRBV18 and TRBJ1-1; D may be TRBD1 (6 bases). CDR3 size: 15 residues. Trimming took 0 bases from V and 5 from J, leaving 13 bases between them. The germline gives CDR1 KGHSH, CDR2 LQKENI. The CDR3 DNA sequence: TGTGCCAGCTCACCACCTGAGGGAGGGGGTACTGAAGCTTTCTTT. Protein product: CASSPPEGGGTEAFF.

The genes are TRBV27 and TRBJ2-7; 13 positions match TRBD2. Germline CDR1 reads MNHEY; CDR2 reads SMNVEV (reference sequence). Trimming at V came to 3 bases and at J to 2 bases, leaving 19 bases not matched to a gene. The CDR3 covers 21 residues. The CDR3 reads CASSLDLPGGRTSGGAYEQYF. In nucleotides, the CDR3 is TGTGCCAGCAGTTTGGACTTACCAGGGGGTCGCACTAGCGGGGGGGCCTACGAGCAGTACTTC.

The V gene is TRBV6-6, the J gene TRBJ1-1, with D perhaps matching TRBD1 (6 bases). Germline V gives CDR1 MNHNY, CDR2 SVGAGI (reference sequence). This CDR3 has 13 amino acids. V gave up 6 bases and J gave up 5 bases, with 13 bases separating them. The DNA for the CDR3 is TGTGCCAGCAGCAACTATCAGGGGACTGAAGCTTTCTTT. Translating gives CASSNYQGTEAFF.

The chain joins TRBV5-4 to TRBJ2-7; a weak D match, TRBD2 (5 bases). The CDR3 spans 12 residues. V lost 0 bases to trimming and J lost 10 bases, with 11 bases between them. Germline lookup yields CDR1 SGHNT and CDR2 YYREEE (reference sequence). Written as DNA, the CDR3 is TGTGCCAGCAGCTTGGTCGGGGAATATCAGTACTTC. This codes for CASSLVGEYQYF.

The table lists this clone with a few counts. The rearrangement joins TRBV14 to TRBJ1-2; D is ambiguous. The germline V gene encodes CDR1 SGHDN and CDR2 FVKESK. Trimming stripped 1 base from V and 4 bases from J, with 7 bases between. CDR3 size: 13 residues. CDR3 nucleotides: TGTGCCAGCAGCCAAGGCGGGAGCTATGGCTACACCTTC. This sequence encodes CASSQGGSYGYTF. The full variable domain, with the rest looked up from reference TRBV14 and TRBJ1-2, is EAGVTQFPSHSVIEKGQTVTLRCDPISGHDNLYWYRRVMGKEIKFLLHFVKESKQDESGMPNNRFLAERTGGTYSTLKVQPAELEDSGVYFCASSQGGSYGYTFGSGTRLTVV.

This chain joins TRBV5-4 and TRBJ1-2, with D possibly matching TRBD1 (5 bases). CDR1 SGHNT and CDR2 YYREEE come from the germline V gene (reference sequence). The V end lost 2 bases, the J end lost 1 base, and 18 bases lay between the germline ends. The CDR3 covers 17 residues. The CDR3, as DNA: TGTGCCAGCAGCTTAGTAGGAGGGGCGGGATTTAACTATGGCTACACCTTC. The encoded protein is CASSLVGGAGFNYGYTF.

J is TRBJ2-5 and V is TRBV4-1; perhaps TRBD1 as D (6 bases). Germline V lookup: CDR1 MGHRA, CDR2 YSYEKL. Between the trimmed V and J ends, which lost 4 bases and 0 bases, there was a span of 21 bases. The CDR3 is made up of 18 amino acids. The CDR3 protein is CASSPPMGAAGDQETQYF. The CDR3 DNA sequence: TGCGCCAGCAGCCCTCCCATGGGGGCCGCAGGGGACCAAGAGACCCAGTACTTC.

This chain uses TRBV6-1 with TRBJ2-1, with TRBD2 identical over 12 bases. The CDR3 totals 16 residues. With V trimmed by 4 bases and J by 3 bases, 4 bases remained unmatched. Germline V lookup: CDR1 MNHNS, CDR2 SASEGT. The CDR3 nucleotides are TGTGCCAGCAGTGCAACGACTAGCGGGGGCTACAATGAGCAGTTCTTC. Translated: CASSATTSGGYNEQFF.

This clone appeared a single time. The chain is built from TRBV19 and TRBJ1-4; TRBD1 might be the D (5 bases). Trimming shortened V by 8 bases and J by 14 bases, and 15 bases separated the two germline ends. CDR3 length: 11 amino acids. Germline V gene lookup returns CDR1 LNHDA and CDR2 SQIVND (reference sequence). CDR3 nucleotides: TGTGCCAGTGCGAGACTCGGGGGGCTGTTTTTT. It codes for CASARLGGLFF.

The sample holds one count of this clone. The chain is built from TRBV11-2 and TRBJ1-1, with TRBD1 as a possible D gene (5 bases). The CDR3 consists of 17 residues. Per germline, CDR1 SGHAT and CDR2 FQNNGV. With 1 base removed from V and 0 bases from J, the gap between germline ends came to 15 bases. CDR3 loop: CASSLVAPGRVNTEAFF. CDR3 nucleotides: TGTGCCAGCAGCTTAGTAGCCCCTGGCAGGGTGAACACTGAAGCTTTCTTT.

The rearrangement uses TRBV6-6 and TRBJ2-1, with 14 bases identical to TRBD2. The V gene end was trimmed by 4 bases and the J gene end by 5 bases; junction bases not matched to a gene: 4. Germline CDR1 is MNHNY and CDR2 is SVGAGI (reference sequence). The CDR3 is 16 residues long. This CDR3 is CASSSLGLAGDNEQFF. The CDR3 bases are TGTGCCAGCAGTTCCCTGGGACTAGCGGGAGACAATGAGCAGTTCTTC.

The V call is TRBV18, the J call TRBJ2-6, with TRBD2 matching 7 bases. The CDR3 contains 17 residues. V dropped 6 bases and J dropped 6; count of bases not matched to a gene: 14. Germline CDR1 is KGHSH and CDR2 is LQKENI. The CDR3 bases are TGTGCCAGCTCCGGGGCTTCGGGCGGGACTATGGCCAACGTCCTGACTTTC. This codes for CASSGASGGTMANVLTF.

The chain employs TRBV7-8 and TRBJ2-1; D is undetermined. CDR1 and CDR2 (germline): SGHVS, FQNEAQ. The length of the CDR3 is 15 residues. The germline V and J ends were trimmed by 5 bases and 2 bases, with 13 bases remaining between them. CDR3 amino acids: CASSTSYQAYNEQFF. CDR3 nucleotide sequence: TGTGCCAGCAGCACATCCTACCAGGCCTACAATGAGCAGTTCTTC.

The J gene is TRBJ2-1, the V gene TRBV2, with D possibly matching TRBD2 (6 bases). Germline CDR1 and CDR2: SNHLY and FYNNEI. V gave up 3 bases and J gave up 1 base, with 10 bases separating them. The CDR3 is 15 amino acids. The CDR3 DNA sequence: TGTGCCAGCAGTGATACTAGCAGGTCCTACAATGAGCAGTTCTTC. Residues: CASSDTSRSYNEQFF.

The gene calls are TRBV19 and TRBJ2-7; D might be TRBD1 (6 bases). CDR1 is LNHDA, CDR2 SQIVND, per germline (reference sequence). Trimming took off 5 bases at V and 3 bases at J, with 11 bases between the two ends. The CDR3 is made up of 13 amino acids. The chain's CDR3 is CASSATGRYEQYF. The CDR3 nucleotides read TGTGCCAGTAGTGCGACAGGTCGCTACGAGCAGTACTTC.

This clone was picked up one time. This chain connects TRBV7-9 to TRBJ1-2; 10 bases line up with TRBD1. The CDR3 is 15 residues long. Looked up from germline, CDR1 is SEHNR and CDR2 is FQNEAQ (reference sequence). Losses at the gene ends were 5 bases for V and 4 bases for J; bases not matched to a gene: 7. CDR3 loop: CASSRGTGDGYGYTF. The CDR3 DNA reads as TGTGCCAGCAGCCGAGGGACAGGGGACGGCTATGGCTACACCTTC.

The V call is TRBV5-1, the J call TRBJ2-1; 7 bases align to TRBD2. The germline gives CDR1 SGHRS, CDR2 YFSETQ. This CDR3 has 14 amino acids. V shed 4 bases, J shed 10 bases, and the junction held 11 bases outside the gene matches. The CDR3, as DNA: TGCGCCAGCAGCCCCGGACTAGTCCGGCAGGAGCAGTTCTTC. Its protein product is CASSPGLVRQEQFF.